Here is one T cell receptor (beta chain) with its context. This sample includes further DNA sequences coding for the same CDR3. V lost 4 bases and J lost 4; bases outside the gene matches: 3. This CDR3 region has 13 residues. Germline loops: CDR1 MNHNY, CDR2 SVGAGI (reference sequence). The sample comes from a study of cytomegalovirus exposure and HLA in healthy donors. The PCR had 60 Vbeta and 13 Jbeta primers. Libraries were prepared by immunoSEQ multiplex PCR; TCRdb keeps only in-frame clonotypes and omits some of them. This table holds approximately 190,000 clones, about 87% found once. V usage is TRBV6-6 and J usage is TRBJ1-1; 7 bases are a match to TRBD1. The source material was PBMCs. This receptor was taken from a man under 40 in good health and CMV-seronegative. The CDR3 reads CASSSQGGTEAFF. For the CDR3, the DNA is TGTGCCAGCAGTTCTCAGGGGGGCACTGAAGCTTTCTTT.